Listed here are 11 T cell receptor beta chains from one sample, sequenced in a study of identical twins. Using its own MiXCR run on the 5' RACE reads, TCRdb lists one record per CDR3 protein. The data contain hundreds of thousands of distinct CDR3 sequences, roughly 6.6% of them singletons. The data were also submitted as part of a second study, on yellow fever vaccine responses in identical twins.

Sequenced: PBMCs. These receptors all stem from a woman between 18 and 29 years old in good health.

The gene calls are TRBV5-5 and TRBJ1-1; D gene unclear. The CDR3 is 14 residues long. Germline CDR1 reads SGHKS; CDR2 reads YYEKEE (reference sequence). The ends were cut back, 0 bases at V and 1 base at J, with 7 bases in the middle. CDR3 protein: CASSLGPANTEAFF. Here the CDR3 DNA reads TGTGCCAGCAGCTTGGGACCGGCGAACACTGAAGCTTTCTTT.

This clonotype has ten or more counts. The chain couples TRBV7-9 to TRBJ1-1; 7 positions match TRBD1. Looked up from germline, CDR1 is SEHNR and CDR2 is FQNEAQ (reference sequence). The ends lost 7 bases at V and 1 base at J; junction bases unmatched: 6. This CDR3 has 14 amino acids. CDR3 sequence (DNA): TGTGCCAGCACCCCCGACAGGGCGAACACTGAAGCTTTCTTT. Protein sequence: CASTPDRANTEAFF.

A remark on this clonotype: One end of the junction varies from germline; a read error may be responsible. DNA for the CDR3: TGCTGTGCTACTCGGGGGGGCACTACTCCTTTCCGCAATGAGCAGTTCTTC. It is translated as CCATRGGTTPFRNEQFF. The rearrangement links TRBV20-1 to TRBJ2-1; TRBD2 aligns across 8 bases. Per germline, CDR1 DFQATT and CDR2 SNEGSKA (reference sequence). This CDR3 is built from 17 residues.

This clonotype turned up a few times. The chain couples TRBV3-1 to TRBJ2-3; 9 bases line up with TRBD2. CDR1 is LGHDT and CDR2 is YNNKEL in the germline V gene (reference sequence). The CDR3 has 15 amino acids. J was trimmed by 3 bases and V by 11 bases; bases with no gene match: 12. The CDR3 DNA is TGTGCCCGCAACTTTCGCGGGAGGGCAACAGATACGCAGTATTTT. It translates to CARNFRGRATDTQYF.

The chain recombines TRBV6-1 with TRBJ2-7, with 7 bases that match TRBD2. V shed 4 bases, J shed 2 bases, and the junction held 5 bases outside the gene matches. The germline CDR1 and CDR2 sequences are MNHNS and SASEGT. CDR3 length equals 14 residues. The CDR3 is CASSGAGVPYEQYV. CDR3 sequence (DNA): TGTGCCAGCAGTGGGGCGGGGGTCCCCTACGAGCAGTACGTC.

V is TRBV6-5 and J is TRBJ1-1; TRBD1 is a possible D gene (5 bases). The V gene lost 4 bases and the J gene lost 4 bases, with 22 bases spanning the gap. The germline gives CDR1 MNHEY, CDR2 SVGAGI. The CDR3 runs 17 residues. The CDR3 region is CASSSTWSGPGITEAFF. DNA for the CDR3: TGTGCCAGCAGTTCCACGTGGTCGGGGCCCGGAATCACTGAAGCTTTCTTT.

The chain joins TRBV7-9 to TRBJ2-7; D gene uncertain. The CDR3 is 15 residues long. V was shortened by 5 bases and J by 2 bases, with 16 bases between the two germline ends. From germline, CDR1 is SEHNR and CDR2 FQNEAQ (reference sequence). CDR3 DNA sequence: TGTGCCAGCAGCCAAACGATTATGGCACCCTACGAGCAGTACTTC. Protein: CASSQTIMAPYEQYF. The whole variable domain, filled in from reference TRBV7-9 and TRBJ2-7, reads DTGVSQNPRHKITKRGQNVTFRCDPISEHNRLYWYRQTLGQGPEFLTYFQNEAQLEKSRLLSDRFSAERPKGSFSTLEIQRTEQGDSAMYLCASSQTIMAPYEQYFGPGTRLTVT.

The CDR3 loop is CATSRGDHGGAKNIQYF. As DNA, the CDR3 is TGTGCCACCAGCAGAGGGGATCACGGGGGAGCCAAAAACATTCAGTACTTC. The chain has TRBV15 and TRBJ2-4; D perhaps matches TRBD2 (6 bases). The CDR3 sequence is 17 residues long. V lost 1 base and J lost 0, with 13 bases in between. The germline gives CDR1 LNHNV, CDR2 YYDKDF (reference sequence).

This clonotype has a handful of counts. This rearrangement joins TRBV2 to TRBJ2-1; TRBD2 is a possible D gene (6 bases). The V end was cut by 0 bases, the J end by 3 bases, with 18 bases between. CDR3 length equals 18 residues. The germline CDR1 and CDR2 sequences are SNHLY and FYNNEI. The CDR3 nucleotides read TGTGCCAGCAGTGAAGCAGATACTGGCGGGGCCCTCTACAATGAGCAGTTCTTC. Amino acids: CASSEADTGGALYNEQFF.

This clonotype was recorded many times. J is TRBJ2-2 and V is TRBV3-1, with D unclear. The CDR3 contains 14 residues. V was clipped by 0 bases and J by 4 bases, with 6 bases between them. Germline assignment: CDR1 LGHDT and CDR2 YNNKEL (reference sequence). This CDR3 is CASSQDLRTGELFF. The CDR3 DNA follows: TGTGCCAGCAGCCAAGATTTGCGCACCGGGGAGCTGTTTTTT.

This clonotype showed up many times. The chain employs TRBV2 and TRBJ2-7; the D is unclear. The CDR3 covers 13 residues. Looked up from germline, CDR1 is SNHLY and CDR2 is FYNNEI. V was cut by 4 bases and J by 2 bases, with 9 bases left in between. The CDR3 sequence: CASSASRTYEQYV. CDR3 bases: TGTGCCAGCAGTGCAAGCAGGACCTACGAGCAGTACGTC.